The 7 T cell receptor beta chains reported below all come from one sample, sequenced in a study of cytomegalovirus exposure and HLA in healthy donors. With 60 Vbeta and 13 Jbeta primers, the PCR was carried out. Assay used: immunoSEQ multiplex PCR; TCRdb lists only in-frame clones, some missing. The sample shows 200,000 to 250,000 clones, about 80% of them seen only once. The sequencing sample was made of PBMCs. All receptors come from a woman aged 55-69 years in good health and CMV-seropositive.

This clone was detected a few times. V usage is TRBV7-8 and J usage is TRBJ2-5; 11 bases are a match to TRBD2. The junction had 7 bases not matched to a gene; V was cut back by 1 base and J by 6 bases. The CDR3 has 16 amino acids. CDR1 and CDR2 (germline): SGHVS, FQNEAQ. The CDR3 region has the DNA TGTGCCAGCAGCTTAGGTTCCCTAGCGGGAGGACAGACCCAGTACTTC. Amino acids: CASSLGSLAGGQTQYF.

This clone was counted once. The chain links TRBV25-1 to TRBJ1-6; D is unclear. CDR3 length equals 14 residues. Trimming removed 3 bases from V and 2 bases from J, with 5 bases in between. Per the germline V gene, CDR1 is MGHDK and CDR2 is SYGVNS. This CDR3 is CASSDQAYNSPLHF. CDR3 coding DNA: TGTGCCAGCAGTGACCAGGCCTATAATTCACCCCTCCACTTT.

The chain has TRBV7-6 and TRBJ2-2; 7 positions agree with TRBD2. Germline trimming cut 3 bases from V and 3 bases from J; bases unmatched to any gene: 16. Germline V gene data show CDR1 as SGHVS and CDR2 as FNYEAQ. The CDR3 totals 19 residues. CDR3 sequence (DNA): TGTGCCAGCAGCTTTGGGGGGGGGAGACGGAAGTACCACACCGGGGAGCTGTTTTTT. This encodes CASSFGGGRRKYHTGELFF.

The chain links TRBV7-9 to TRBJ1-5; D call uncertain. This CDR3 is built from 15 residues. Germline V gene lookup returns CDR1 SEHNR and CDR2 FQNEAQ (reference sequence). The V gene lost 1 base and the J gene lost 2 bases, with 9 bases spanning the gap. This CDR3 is CASSLEERGNQPQHF. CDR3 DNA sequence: TGTGCCAGCAGCTTAGAGGAGAGAGGCAATCAGCCCCAGCATTTT.

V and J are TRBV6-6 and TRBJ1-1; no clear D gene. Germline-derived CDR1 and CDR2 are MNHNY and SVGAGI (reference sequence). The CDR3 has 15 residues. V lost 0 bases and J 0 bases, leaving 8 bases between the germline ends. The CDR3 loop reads CASSYSAGMNTEAFF. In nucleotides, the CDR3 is TGTGCCAGCAGTTACTCGGCAGGCATGAACACTGAAGCTTTCTTT.

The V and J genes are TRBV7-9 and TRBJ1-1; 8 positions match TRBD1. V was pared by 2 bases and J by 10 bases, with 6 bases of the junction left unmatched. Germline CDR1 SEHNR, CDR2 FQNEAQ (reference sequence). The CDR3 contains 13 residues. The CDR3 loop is CASSLIQGGAAFF. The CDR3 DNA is TGTGCCAGCAGCTTAATACAGGGGGGGGCAGCTTTCTTT. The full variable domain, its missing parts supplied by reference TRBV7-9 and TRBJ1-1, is DTGVSQNPRHKITKRGQNVTFRCDPISEHNRLYWYRQTLGQGPEFLTYFQNEAQLEKSRLLSDRFSAERPKGSFSTLEIQRTEQGDSAMYLCASSLIQGGAAFFGQGTRLTVV.

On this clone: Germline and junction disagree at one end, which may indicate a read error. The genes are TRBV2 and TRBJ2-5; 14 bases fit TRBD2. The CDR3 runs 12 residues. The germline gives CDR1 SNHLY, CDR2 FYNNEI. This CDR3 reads CASNGLAGGLHF. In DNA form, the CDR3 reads TGTGCCAGCAATGGACTAGCGGGGGGCTTGCACTTC.